This T cell receptor beta chain was observed in a study of Ad26.COV2.S vaccination and SARS-CoV-2 variants. Looking at the study overall: The vaccine Ad26.COV2.S was put into the muscle once, or twice with 56 days between.

Indicated treatment: roughly 19 received Ad26.COV2.S at low or high dose, single or two shots; several received placebo; per-sample allocation not given. Sampling occurred on day 63 after the first vaccine or placebo injection. An 18-55-year-old adult in Boston served as donor. Its platform was an Ad26 vector, and its expressed antigen was Wuhan-strain SARS-CoV-2 spike. Sequenced by immunoSEQ multiplex PCR; TCRdb stores in-frame clones only, minus some. The sample carries about half a million clones, 80% to 90% recorded once. Deletions cut 4 bases from V and 4 bases from J, with 22 bases between. The germline V gene encodes CDR1 SGDLS and CDR2 YYNGEE. The CDR3 totals 17 residues.

The receptor was derived from a person aged 18-60 years who received the Ad26.COV2.S COVID-19 vaccine or a placebo. J is TRBJ2-3 and V is TRBV9; D is perhaps TRBD1 (6 bases). The sequenced sample was peripheral blood, obtained in a trial of Ad26.COV2.S vaccine versus placebo. CDR3 amino acids: CASSPRAGTTLADTQYF. The DNA of the CDR3 is TGTGCCAGCAGCCCCCGGGCTGGGACAACTCTAGCAGATACGCAGTATTTT.